The T cell receptor beta chain described here comes from a study of cytomegalovirus exposure and HLA in healthy donors. Findings of the study overall: Most subjects had HLA-A and HLA-B alleles reportedly predicted accurately by TCR beta sequences. In a later analysis, most CMV-associated TCR beta chains appeared HLA-restricted.

On this clone itself: Its antigen remains unidentified.

With 60 Vbeta and 13 Jbeta primers, the PCR was carried out. The protocol was immunoSEQ multiplex PCR, while the TCRdb copy is restricted to in-frame clones and leaves out a portion. Of approximately 100,000 clones listed, 70% to 80% were seen once; the top ten hold about 4.5%. The CDR3 length is 13 residues. Germline loops: CDR1 SGHVS, CDR2 FNYEAQ. The TCR comes from a woman aged 18 to 35 in good health and CMV-seropositive. V and J are TRBV7-6 and TRBJ2-5; D is unclear. TRBJ2-7 matches the DNA end more closely, so the J call is doubtful. Sequences were obtained from PBMCs. The CDR3 coding sequence is TGTGCCAGCAGCTTAGGTTCACCCTACGAGCAGTACTTC. As protein: CASSLGSPYEQYF.